These T cell receptor beta chains were read from a single sample in a study of preoperative IRX-2 immunotherapy in early breast cancer. Sequenced by immunoSEQ multiplex PCR; TCRdb stores in-frame clones only, minus some. The sample carries tens of thousands of clones, just under 90% recorded once. The sequencing used tumor tissue, collected after IRX-2 immunotherapy. All receptors come from a human donor with breast cancer. Both conserved end residues are trimmed from each CDR3.

TRBV11-3,TRBJ2-3,ASSLDGGAYKRTQY
TRBV19,TRBJ1-1,ASSIDPGMNTEAF
TRBV19,TRBJ1-5,ASKTGLNNQPQH
TRBV11-3,TRBJ1-1,ASRPDIRNTEAF
TRBV6-8,TRBJ1-1,ASRMTDIQNTEAF
TRBV12-5,TRBJ1-3,ASGLSAGGNTIY
TRBV19,TRBJ1-2,ASSIGRANYGYT
TRBV6-8,TRBJ1-1,ASSRTGANTEAF
TRBV28,TRBJ1-4,ASTWDSLATNEKLF
TRBV30,TRBJ1-2,AWSQGPPNGYT
TRBV6-8,TRBJ1-2,ASSFLPGQGVGYT
TRBV6-8,TRBJ1-1,ASSYSLTGGNTEAF
TRBV15,TRBJ2-5,ATSIEGLTGTQY
TRBV11-1,TRBJ2-3,ASSLEVGTDTQY
TRBV11-3,TRBJ2-2,ASSHTSGRVTGELF
TRBV7-6,TRBJ1-1,ASSQAGVILTEAF
TRBV6-8,TRBJ2-1,ASRPSRGAKF
TRBV6-8,TRBJ1-5,ASSWGMGASGSNQPQH
TRBV6-8,TRBJ2-7,ASSTGGFGNEQY
TRBV6-8,TRBJ2-7,AIRENGLSYEQY
TRBV11-3,TRBJ1-1,ASSLDRGLGTEAF
TRBV19,TRBJ2-1,ASRRDRGSWDEQF
TRBV5-1,TRBJ1-1,ASRLRSGGGGNTEAF
TRBV15,TRBJ2-7,ATSPRREGPRSYEQY
TRBV6-8,TRBJ2-1,ASSDSFRLSYNEQF
TRBV11-3,TRBJ1-5,ASSLIRANQPQH
TRBV11-3,TRBJ2-1,ASSLEEFSYNEQF
TRBV19,TRBJ2-3,ASAHRGTSTDTQY
TRBV4-1,TRBJ1-1,ASSQGVVNTEAF
TRBV7-5,TRBJ2-7,ASSQVPPGQGYEQY
TRBV11-3,TRBJ1-2,ASSSWGTGLGYT
TRBV7-6,TRBJ2-3,ASSRLSGRSDTQY
TRBV6-8,TRBJ2-4,ASSYVPVPKNIQY